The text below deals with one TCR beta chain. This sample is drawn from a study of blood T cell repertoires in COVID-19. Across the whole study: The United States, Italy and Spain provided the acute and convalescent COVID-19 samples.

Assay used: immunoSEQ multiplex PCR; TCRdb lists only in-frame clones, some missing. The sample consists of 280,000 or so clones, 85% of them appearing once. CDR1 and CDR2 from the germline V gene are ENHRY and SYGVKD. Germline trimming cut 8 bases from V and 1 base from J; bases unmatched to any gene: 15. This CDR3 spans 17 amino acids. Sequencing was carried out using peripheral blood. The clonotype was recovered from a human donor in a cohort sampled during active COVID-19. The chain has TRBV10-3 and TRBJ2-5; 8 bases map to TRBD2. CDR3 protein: CAIRVEGAGALQETQYF. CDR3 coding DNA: TGTGCCATCCGGGTCGAAGGAGCGGGAGCCCTCCAAGAGACCCAGTACTTC.